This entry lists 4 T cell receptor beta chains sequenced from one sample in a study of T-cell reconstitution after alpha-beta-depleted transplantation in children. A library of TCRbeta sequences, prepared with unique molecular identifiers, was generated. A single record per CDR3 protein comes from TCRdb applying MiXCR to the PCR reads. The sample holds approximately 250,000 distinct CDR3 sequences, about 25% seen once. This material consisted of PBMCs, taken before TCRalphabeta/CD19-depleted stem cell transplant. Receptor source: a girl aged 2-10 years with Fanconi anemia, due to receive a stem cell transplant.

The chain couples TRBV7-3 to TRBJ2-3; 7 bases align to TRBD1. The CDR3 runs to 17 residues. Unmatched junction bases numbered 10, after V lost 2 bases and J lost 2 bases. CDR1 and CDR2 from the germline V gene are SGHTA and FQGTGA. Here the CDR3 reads CASSLEGAGSFTDTQYF. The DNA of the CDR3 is TGTGCCAGCAGCTTAGAGGGGGCCGGATCCTTCACAGATACGCAGTATTTT. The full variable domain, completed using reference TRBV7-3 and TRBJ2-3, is GAGVSQTPSNKVTEKGKYVELRCDPISGHTALYWYRQSLGQGPEFLIYFQGTGAADDSGLPNDRFFAVRPEGSVSTLKIQRTERGDSAVYLCASSLEGAGSFTDTQYFGPGTRLTVL.

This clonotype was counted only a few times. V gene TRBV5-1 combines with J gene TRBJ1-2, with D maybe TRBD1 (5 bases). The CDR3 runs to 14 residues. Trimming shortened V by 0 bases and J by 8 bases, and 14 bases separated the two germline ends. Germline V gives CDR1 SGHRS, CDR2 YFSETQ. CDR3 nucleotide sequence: TGCGCCAGCAGCTTGGTCGGACAAGGCTGGGGCTACACCTTC. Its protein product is CASSLVGQGWGYTF.

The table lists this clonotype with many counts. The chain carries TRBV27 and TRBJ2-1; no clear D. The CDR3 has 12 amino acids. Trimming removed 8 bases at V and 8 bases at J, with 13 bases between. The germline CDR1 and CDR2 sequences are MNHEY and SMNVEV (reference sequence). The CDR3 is CASARPGDEQFF. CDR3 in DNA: TGTGCCAGCGCCAGACCGGGCGATGAGCAGTTCTTC.

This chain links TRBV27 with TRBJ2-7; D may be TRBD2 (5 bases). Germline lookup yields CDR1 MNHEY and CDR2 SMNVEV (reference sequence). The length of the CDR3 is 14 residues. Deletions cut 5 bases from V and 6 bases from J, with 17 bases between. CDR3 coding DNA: TGTGCCAGCAGTATAGAGGGTGGTAGCTCCGAGCAGTACTTC. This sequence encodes CASSIEGGSSEQYF.